The present TCR beta chain was sequenced within a study of blood T cell repertoires in COVID-19. Study overall: The study counted Cohort 3 donors as recovered given two negative PCRs, clearance, or symptom resolution.

CDR1 and CDR2 (germline): SNHLY, FYNNEI. CDR3 length equals 14 residues. The V end was cut by 7 bases, the J end by 11 bases, with 21 bases between. This clone appeared a few times. TCRdb keeps only in-frame clones here, not all; method: immunoSEQ multiplex PCR. The sample includes about 150,000 clones, around 80% of them seen just once. The participants were between about 18 and 95 years old and came from under 25 US areas. Cohort allocation depended upon clinical history that participants reported. Sequencing input: PBMCs or T cells enriched from blood (not recorded which). This chain joins TRBV2 and TRBJ2-1, with D perhaps matching TRBD1 (6 bases). The receptor was isolated from a woman in her seventies in a cohort exposed to, infected with or recovered from COVID-19 (not recorded which). The CDR3 loop reads CASISFRDRSQQFF. Written as DNA, the CDR3 is TGTGCCAGCATTAGCTTCCGAGACAGGAGTCAGCAGTTCTTC. Filled out from reference TRBV2 and TRBJ2-1, the complete variable domain reads EPEVTQTPSHQVTQMGQEVILRCVPISNHLYFYWYRQILGQKVEFLVSFYNNEISEKSEIFDDQFSVERPDGSNFTLKIRSTKLEDSAMYFCASISFRDRSQQFFGPGTRLTVL.